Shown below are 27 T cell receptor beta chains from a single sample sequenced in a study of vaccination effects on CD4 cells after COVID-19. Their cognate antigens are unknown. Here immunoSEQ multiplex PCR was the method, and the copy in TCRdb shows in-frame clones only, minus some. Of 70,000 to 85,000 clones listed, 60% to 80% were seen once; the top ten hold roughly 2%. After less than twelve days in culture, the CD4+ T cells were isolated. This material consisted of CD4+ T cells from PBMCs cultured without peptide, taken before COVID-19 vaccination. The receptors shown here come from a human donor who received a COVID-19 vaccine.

CDR3 in DNA: TGTGCCAGCAGTGACTCGAATTCAGGGTATAATTCACCCCTCCACTTT. Translated: CASSDSNSGYNSPLHF. This rearrangement joins TRBV6-4 to TRBJ1-6; TRBD1 is a possible D gene (5 bases). The CDR3 covers 16 residues. Per the germline V gene, CDR1 is MRHNA and CDR2 is SNTAGT. The V end lost 0 bases, the J end lost 4 bases, and 10 bases lay between the germline ends.

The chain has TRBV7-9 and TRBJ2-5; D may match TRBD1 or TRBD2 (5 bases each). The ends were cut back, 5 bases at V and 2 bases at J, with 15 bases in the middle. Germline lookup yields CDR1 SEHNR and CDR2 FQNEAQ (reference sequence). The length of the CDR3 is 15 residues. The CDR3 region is CASSPRDRLQETQYF. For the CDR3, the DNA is TGTGCCAGCAGCCCCCGGGACCGATTACAAGAGACCCAGTACTTC.

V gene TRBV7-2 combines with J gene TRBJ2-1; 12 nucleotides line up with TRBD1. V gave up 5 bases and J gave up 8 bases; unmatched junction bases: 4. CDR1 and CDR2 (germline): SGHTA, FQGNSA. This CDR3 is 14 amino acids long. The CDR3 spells CASSRRDRGHEQFF. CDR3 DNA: TGTGCCAGCAGCCGCCGGGACAGGGGGCATGAGCAGTTCTTC.

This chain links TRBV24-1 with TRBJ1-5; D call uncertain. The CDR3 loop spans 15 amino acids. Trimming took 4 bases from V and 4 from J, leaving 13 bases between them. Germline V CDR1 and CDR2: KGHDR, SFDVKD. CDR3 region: CATSETLPGNQPQHF. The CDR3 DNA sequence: TGTGCCACCAGTGAGACCCTGCCCGGTAATCAGCCCCAGCATTTT.

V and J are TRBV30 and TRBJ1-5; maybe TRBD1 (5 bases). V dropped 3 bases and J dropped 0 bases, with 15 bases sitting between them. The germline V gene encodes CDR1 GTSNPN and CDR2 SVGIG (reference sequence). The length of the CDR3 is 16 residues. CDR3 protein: CAWSGREGLSNQPQHF. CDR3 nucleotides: TGTGCCTGGAGCGGTCGAGAGGGACTTAGCAATCAGCCCCAGCATTTT.

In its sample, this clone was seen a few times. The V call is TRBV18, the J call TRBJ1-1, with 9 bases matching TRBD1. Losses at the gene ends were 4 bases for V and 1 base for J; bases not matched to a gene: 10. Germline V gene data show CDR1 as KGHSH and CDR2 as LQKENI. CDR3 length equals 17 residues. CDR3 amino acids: CASSQYQLDRGNTEAFF. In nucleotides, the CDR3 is TGTGCCAGCTCACAATACCAGTTGGACAGGGGGAACACTGAAGCTTTCTTT.

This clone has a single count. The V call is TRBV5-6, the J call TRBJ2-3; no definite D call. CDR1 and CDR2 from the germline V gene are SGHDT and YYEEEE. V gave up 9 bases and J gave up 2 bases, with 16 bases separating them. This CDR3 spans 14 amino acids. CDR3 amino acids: CATQNERYTDTQYF. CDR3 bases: TGTGCCACCCAAAACGAACGGTACACAGATACGCAGTATTTT.

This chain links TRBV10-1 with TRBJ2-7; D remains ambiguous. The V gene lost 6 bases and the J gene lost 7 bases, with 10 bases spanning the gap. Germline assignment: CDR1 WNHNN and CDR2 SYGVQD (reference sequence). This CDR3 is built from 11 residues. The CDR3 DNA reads TGCGCCAGCAGGGTCAAGGGTGAGCAGTACGTC. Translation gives CASRVKGEQYV.

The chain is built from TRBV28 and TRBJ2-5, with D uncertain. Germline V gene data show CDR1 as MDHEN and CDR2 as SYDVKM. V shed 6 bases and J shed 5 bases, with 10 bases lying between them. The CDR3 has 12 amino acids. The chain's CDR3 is CASSDHMETQYF. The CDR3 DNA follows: TGTGCCAGCAGCGACCATATGGAGACCCAGTACTTC.

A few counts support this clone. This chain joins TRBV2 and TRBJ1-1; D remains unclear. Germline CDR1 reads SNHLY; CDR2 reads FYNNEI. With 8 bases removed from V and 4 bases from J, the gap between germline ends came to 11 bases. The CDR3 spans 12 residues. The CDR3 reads CASGRVSTEAFF. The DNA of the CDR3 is TGTGCCAGCGGTCGGGTTAGCACTGAAGCTTTCTTT.

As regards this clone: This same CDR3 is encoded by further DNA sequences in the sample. The CDR3 loop is CASSLTPNTEAFF. The CDR3 nucleotides are TGTGCCAGCAGCTTAACGCCGAACACTGAAGCTTTCTTT. This chain uses TRBV7-3 with TRBJ1-1; no firm D call. This CDR3 region has 13 residues. The V gene lost 0 bases and the J gene lost 1 base, with 3 bases spanning the gap. CDR1 and CDR2 (germline): SGHTA, FQGTGA.

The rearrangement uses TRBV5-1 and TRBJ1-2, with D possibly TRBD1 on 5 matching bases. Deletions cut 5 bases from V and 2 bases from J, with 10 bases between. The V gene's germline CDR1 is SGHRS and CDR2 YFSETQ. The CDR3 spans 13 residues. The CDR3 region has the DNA TGCGCCAGCAGGGCTCAGGGAAACTATGGCTACACCTTC. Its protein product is CASRAQGNYGYTF.

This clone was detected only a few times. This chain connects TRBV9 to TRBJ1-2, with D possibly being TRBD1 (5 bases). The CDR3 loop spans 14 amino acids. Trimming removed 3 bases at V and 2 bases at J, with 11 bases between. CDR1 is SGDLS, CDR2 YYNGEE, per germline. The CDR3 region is CASSAEGRNYGYTF. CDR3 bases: TGTGCCAGCAGCGCCGAGGGGAGAAACTATGGCTACACCTTC.

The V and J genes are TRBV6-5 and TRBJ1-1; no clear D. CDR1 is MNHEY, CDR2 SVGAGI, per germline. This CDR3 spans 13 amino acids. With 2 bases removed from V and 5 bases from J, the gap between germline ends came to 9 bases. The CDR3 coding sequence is TGTGCCAGCAGTTACGAAAGAGGTACTGAAGCTTTCTTT. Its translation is CASSYERGTEAFF.

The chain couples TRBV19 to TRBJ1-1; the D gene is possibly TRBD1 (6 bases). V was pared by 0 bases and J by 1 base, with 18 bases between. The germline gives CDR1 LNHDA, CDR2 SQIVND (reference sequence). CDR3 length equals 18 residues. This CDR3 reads CASSIDPTGPKSNTEAFF. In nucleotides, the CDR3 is TGTGCCAGTAGTATAGACCCTACAGGGCCTAAATCGAACACTGAAGCTTTCTTT. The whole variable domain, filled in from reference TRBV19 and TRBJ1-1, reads DGGITQSPKYLFRKEGQNVTLSCEQNLNHDAMYWYRQDPGQGLRLIYYSQIVNDFQKGDIAEGYSVSREKKESFPLTVTSAQKNPTAFYLCASSIDPTGPKSNTEAFFGQGTRLTVV.

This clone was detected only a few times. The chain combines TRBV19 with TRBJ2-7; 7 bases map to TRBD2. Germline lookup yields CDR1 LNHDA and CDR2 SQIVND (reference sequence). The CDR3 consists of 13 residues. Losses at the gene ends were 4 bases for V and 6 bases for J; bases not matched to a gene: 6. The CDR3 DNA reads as TGTGCCAGTAGTAGGGGACGGGAGGCCGAGCAGTACGTC. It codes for CASSRGREAEQYV.

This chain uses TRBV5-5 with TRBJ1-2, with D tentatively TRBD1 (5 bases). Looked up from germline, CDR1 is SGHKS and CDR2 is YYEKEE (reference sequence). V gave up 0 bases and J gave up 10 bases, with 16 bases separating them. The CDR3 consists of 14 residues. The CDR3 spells CASSLGGVRADYTF. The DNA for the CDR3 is TGTGCCAGCAGCTTGGGGGGCGTCAGGGCGGACTACACCTTC. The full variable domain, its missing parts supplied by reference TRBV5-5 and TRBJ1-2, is DAGVTQSPTHLIKTRGQQVTLRCSPISGHKSVSWYQQVLGQGPQFIFQYYEKEERGRGNFPDRFSARQFPNYSSELNVNALLLGDSALYLCASSLGGVRADYTFGSGTRLTVV.

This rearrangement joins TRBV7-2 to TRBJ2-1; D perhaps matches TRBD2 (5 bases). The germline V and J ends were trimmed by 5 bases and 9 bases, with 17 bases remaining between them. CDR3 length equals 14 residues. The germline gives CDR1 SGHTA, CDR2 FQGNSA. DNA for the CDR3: TGTGCCAGCAGCGACCGCGCCCTAGGGAGTGAGCAGTTCTTC. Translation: CASSDRALGSEQFF.

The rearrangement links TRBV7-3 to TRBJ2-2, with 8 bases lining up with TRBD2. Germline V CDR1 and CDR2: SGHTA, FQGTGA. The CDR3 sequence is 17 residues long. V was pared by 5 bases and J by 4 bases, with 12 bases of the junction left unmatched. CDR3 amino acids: CASSPTSTRGGTGELFF. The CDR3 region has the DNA TGTGCCAGCAGCCCAACCAGTACACGGGGGGGCACCGGGGAGCTGTTTTTT.

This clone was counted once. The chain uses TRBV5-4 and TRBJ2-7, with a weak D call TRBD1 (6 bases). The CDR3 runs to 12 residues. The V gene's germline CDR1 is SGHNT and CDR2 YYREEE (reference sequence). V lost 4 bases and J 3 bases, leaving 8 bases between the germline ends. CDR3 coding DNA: TGTGCCAGCAGCCAGGACAGCTACGAGCAGTACGTC. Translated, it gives CASSQDSYEQYV.

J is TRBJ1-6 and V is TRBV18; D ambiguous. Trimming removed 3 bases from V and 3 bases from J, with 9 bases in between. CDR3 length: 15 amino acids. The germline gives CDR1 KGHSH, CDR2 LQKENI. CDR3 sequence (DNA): TGTGCCAGCTCACCCACCCCCCACTATAATTCACCCCTCCACTTT. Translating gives CASSPTPHYNSPLHF.

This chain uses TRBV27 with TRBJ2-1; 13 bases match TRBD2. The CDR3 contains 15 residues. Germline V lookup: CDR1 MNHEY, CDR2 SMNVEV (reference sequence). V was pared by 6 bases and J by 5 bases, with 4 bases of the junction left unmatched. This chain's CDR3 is CASSLGTSGDNEQFF. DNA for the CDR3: TGTGCCAGCAGCTTAGGGACTAGCGGGGACAATGAGCAGTTCTTC.

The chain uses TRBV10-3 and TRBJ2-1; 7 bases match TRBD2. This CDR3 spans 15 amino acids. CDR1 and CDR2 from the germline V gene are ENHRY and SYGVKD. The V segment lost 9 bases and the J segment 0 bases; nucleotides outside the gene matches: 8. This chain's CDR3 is CAIRGGALSYNEQFF. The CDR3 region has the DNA TGTGCCATTCGGGGAGGGGCTCTCTCCTACAATGAGCAGTTCTTC.

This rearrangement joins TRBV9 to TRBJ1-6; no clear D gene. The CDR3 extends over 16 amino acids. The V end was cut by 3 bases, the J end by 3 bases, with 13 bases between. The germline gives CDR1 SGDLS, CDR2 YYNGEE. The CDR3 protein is CASSAGAGDYNSPLHF. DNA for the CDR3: TGTGCCAGCAGCGCGGGCGCAGGTGACTATAATTCACCCCTCCACTTT.

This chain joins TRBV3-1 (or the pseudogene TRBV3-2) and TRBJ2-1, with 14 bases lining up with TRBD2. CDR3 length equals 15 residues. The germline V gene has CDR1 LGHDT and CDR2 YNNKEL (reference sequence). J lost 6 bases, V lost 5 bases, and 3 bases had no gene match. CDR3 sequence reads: CASSRLAGGLNEQFF. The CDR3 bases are TGTGCCAGCAGCAGACTAGCGGGGGGGCTCAATGAGCAGTTCTTC.

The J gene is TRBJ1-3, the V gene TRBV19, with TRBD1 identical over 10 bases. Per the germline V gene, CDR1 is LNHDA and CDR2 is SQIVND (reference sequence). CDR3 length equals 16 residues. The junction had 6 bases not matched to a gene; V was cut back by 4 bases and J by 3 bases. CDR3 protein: CASSTRQGASGNTIYF. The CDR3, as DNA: TGTGCCAGTAGTACTCGACAGGGGGCGAGTGGAAACACCATATATTTT.

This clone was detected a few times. CDR3 region: CASSTGEAGELFF. The CDR3 nucleotides are TGTGCCAGCAGTACAGGGGAGGCCGGGGAGCTGTTTTTT. This chain joins TRBV2 and TRBJ2-2; weak D call: TRBD1 (7 bases). With 5 bases removed from V and 6 bases from J, the gap between germline ends came to 10 bases. The CDR3 has 13 residues. Germline V gene lookup returns CDR1 SNHLY and CDR2 FYNNEI.